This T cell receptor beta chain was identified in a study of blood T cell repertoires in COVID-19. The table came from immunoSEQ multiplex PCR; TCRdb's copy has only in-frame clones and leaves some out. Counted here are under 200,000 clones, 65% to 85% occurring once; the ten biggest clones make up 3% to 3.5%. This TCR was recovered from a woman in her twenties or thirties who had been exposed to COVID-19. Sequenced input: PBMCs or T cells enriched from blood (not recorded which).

The CDR3: CASGLVLSGGGNEQFF. The CDR3 DNA follows: TGTGCTAGTGGTTTGGTACTCAGCGGGGGAGGCAATGAGCAGTTCTTC. The chain recombines TRBV12-5 with TRBJ2-1; the match to TRBD2 covers 8 bases. The length of the CDR3 is 16 residues. Trimming at V came to 0 bases and at J to 6 bases, leaving 7 bases not matched to a gene. Germline-derived CDR1 and CDR2 are LGHNT and FRNRAP.